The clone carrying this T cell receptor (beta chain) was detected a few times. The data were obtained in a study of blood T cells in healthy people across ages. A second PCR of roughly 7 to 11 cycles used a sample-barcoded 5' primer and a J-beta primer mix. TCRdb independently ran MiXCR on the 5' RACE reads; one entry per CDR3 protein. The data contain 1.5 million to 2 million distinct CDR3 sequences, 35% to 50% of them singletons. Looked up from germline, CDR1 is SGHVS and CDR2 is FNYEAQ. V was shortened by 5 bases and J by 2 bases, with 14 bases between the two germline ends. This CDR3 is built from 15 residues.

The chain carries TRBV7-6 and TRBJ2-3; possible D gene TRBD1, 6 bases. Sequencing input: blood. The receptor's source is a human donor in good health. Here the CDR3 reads CASSLTPGVTDTQYF. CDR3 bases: TGTGCCAGCAGCCTGACGCCAGGGGTCACAGATACGCAGTATTTT.